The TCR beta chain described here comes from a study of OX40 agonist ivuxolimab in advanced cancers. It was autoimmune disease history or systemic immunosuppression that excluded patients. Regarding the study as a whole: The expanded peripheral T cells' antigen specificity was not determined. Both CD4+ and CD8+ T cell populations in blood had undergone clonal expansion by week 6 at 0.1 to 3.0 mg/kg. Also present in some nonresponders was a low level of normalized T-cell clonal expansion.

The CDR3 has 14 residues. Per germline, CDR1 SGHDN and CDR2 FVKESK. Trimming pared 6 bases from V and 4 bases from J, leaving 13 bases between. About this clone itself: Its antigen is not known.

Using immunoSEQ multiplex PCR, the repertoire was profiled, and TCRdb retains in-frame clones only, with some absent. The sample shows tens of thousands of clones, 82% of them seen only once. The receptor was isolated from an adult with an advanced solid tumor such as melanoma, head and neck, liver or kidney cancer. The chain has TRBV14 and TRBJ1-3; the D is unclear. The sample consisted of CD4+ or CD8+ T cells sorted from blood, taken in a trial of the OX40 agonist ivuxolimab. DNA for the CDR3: TGTGCCAGCAGACCAACAGAAATCGGAAACACCATATATTTT. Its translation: CASRPTEIGNTIYF.